This TCR beta chain was retrieved from a study of CXCR3-negative and CXCR3-positive naive CD8 T cells. Broader study findings: Both naive subsets showed comparably high diversity, and memory CD8+ cells showed much lower diversity. In cryopreserved cells, CXCR3 expression partially decreased, and fresh PBMCs were used in most assays. Naive CXCR3-positive cells had TRB CDR3s more hydrophobic than those of CXCR3-negative naive cells.

A CD45RO-CCR7+CD27+CD95- profile was what naive CD8+ T cells displayed. The CDR3 has 13 amino acids. Germline V CDR1 and CDR2: SQVTM, ANQGSEA. The study made its TRB cDNA libraries by 5' RACE, adding UMI labels. Using the 5' RACE reads, TCRdb records one entry per CDR3 protein without DNA. The sample totals 90,000 to 100,000 distinct CDR3 sequences; its top ten clones hold about 1.5%. To note about this clonotype: Its antigen remains unknown.

The sequencing input was naive CXCR3- CD8+ T cells from blood. Sample subset: CD45RO-CCR7+CD27+CD95- naive CD8+ T cells lacking CXCR3 (TNR3-). The source is a human donor in good health. Some clones in this sample may be carry-over from other donors' samples. The chain links TRBV29-1 to TRBJ2-1; TCRdb designates TRBD1, a call that cannot be tested without DNA. Here the CDR3 reads CSVEDGGYNEQFF.